This T cell receptor (beta chain) was obtained from a study of chemoradiotherapy in HPV16-positive cancers. Whole-study findings and limits: During treatment, candidate HPV-specific clones and E7-related motifs expanded in tumor.

As concerns this clone: Its antigen is unidentified.

Data came from immunoSEQ multiplex PCR; TCRdb stores just in-frame clones and leaves some out. Altogether about 1,800 clones are present, around nine tenths being singletons, with the ten largest covering roughly 2.6%. The clonotype originates from a human donor with HPV-associated anogenital cancer. This sample comprised tumor tissue, obtained from a patient who underwent chemoradiotherapy.

DNA for the CDR3: TGTGCCACCAGCAGAGGAATGATGGATAGTCAGCAGTACTTC. Its protein is CATSRGMMDSQQYF. V is TRBV15 and J is TRBJ2-7; D remains ambiguous. CDR3 length equals 14 residues. Trimming removed 1 base at V and 8 bases at J, with 15 bases between. The germline gives CDR1 LNHNV, CDR2 YYDKDF (reference sequence).